This TCR beta chain derives from a study of identical twins. The CDR3 has 15 residues. V trimming: 6 bases; J trimming: 0 bases; junction bases outside the gene matches: 5. CDR1 is ENHRY and CDR2 is SYGVKD in the germline V gene. This clonotype was recorded a few times. Its antigen is as yet unknown. Study results and limitations: Excess twin sharing in beta out-of-frame sequences was weaker. Some out-of-frame alpha sequences were shared by twins, and these showed excess low generation probability.

TCRdb passed the 5' RACE reads through MiXCR, listing each CDR3 protein once. This sample has 450,000 to 650,000 distinct CDR3 sequences, with roughly 15% found just once. These data were also filed under a second study, of yellow fever vaccine responses in identical twins. As that study records: Convergence reportedly seemed to mark part of the twins' vaccine T cell response, with personalization marking the rest.

Specimen: CD4+ T cells sorted from blood. The rearrangement uses TRBV10-3 and TRBJ2-3; 8 positions agree with TRBD2. The TCR comes from a woman between 18 and 29 years old in good health. This chain's CDR3 is CAISPSGPSTDTQYF. In nucleotides, the CDR3 is TGTGCCATCAGCCCTAGCGGGCCAAGCACAGATACGCAGTATTTT.